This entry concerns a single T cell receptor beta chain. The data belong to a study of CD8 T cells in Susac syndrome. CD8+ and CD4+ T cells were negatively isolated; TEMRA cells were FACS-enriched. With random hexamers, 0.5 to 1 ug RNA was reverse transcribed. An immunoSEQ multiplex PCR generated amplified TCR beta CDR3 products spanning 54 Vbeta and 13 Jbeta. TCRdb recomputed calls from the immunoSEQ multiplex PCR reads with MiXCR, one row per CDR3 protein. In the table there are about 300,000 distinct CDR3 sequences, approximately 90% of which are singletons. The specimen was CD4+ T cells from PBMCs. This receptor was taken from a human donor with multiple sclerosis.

The DNA of the CDR3 is TGTGCCAGCAGTCTCTTCGTGGCTAGCTCCTACGAGCAGTACTTC. This codes for CASSLFVASSYEQYF. The chain uses TRBV28 and TRBJ2-7; D remains ambiguous. Germline V gene lookup returns CDR1 MDHEN and CDR2 SYDVKM. The CDR3 is 15 amino acids. V dropped 5 bases and J dropped 0 bases, with 14 bases sitting between them.